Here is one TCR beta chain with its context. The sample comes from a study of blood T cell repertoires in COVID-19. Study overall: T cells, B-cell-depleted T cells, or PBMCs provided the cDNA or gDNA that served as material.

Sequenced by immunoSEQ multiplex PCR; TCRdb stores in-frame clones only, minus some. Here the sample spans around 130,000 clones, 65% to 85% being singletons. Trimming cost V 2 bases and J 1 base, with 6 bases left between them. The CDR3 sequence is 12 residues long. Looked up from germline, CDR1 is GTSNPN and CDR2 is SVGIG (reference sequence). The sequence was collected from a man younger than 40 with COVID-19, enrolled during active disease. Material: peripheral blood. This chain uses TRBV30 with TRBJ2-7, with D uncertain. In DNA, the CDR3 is TGTGCCTGGAGTCAAAATTCCTACGAGCAGTACTTC. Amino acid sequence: CAWSQNSYEQYF.